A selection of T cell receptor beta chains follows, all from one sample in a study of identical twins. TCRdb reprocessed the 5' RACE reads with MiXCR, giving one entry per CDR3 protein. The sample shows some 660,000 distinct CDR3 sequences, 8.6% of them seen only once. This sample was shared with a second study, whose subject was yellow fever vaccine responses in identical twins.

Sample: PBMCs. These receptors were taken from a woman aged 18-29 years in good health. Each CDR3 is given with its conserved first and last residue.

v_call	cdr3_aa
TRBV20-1	CSARARVSYNEQFF
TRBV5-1	CASSLLLAGAGDEQYF
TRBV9	CASSVDSGSRTYEQYF
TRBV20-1	CSAPLGRGKIAEQFF
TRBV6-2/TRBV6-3	CASRSSNTEAFF
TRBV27	CASSLDGTSPLF
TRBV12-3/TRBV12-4	CASSSPVSGETQYF
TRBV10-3	CAIQHSGANVLTF
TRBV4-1	CASSQDPIGAGAQDTQYF
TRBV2	CASTITSTNTGELFF
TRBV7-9	CASSFGADSRNNEQFF
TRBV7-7	CASSLGQGANYGYTF
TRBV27	CASSSPRTSLEQYF
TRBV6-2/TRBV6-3	CAILGLVDNEQFF
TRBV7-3	CASSLGGWTEAFF
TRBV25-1	CASSDWYSMYGYTF
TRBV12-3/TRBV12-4	CASRGQGGSNQPQHF
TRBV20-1	CSARSRTSGPNNEQFF
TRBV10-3	CAGQTGGNSPLHF
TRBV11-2	CASSLDPSPEDIQYF
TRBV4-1	CASSQEEGVWNEQFF
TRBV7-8	CASSHGGLNEQFF
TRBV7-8	CASSLGGGWETQYF
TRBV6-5	CASSSEIRGGNNSPLHF
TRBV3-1	CASSQERDSSLREQFF
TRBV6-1	CASILGWHVTQYF
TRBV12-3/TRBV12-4	CASSLGAPRYEQYF
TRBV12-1	CASSFGTRKHLGNQPQHF
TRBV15	CATSFRGDEQFF
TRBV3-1	CASSQDRVFSEQYF
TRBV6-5	CASSYSNTEAFF
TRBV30	CAFYLGRGSAGELFF
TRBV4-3	CASSQGSGGEQYF
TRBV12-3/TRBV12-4	CASSFEVRANTGELFF
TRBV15	CATSRDRGKYEQYF
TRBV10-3	CAISTYRESNEQYF
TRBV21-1	CATRTPLSGTGQQETQYF
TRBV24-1	CATSETRVTDTQYF
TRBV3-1	CASSHHGRRGGNEQFF
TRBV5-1	CASSFLTSGYTDTQYF